This entry lists 4 T cell receptor beta chains sequenced from one sample in a study of response to subunit inactivated influenza vaccine (dated 2018 in TCRdb). Receptors were amplified or captured by RT-PCR. Reads for this sample came from an Illumina HiSeq 2500. TCRdb itself trimmed the public reads at Q25 with fastp, ran MiXCR and retained productive beta chains. All rows with the same CDR3 protein become a single entry with the most common DNA and genes. The sample table lists some 480,000 distinct CDR3 sequences, roughly 11% of them with a count of one. The ten largest clones capture 12% of the sample. The intended sense of this specimen's time point label: approximately 40 days after influenza vaccine administration. The sample in question was PBMCs from blood, obtained more than 35 days after vaccination. The source is a man in his fifties who received an inactivated influenza vaccine. Donor details come from another sample of the same person, matched by shared clones.

This clonotype was observed a handful of times. J is TRBJ2-7 and V is TRBV20-1, with D maybe TRBD2 (6 bases). V lost 3 bases to trimming and J lost 1 base, with 10 bases between them. The CDR3 length is 13 residues. The germline CDR1 and CDR2 sequences are DFQATT and SNEGSKA (reference sequence). The CDR3 bases are TGCAGTGCTAGGGGACTGTCGTCCTACGAGCAGTACTTC. Translation: CSARGLSSYEQYF.

This clonotype was detected a few times. The chain is built from TRBV20-1 and TRBJ2-5, with 12 positions matching TRBD2. CDR1 DFQATT and CDR2 SNEGSKA come from the germline V gene (reference sequence). J lost 5 bases, V lost 4 bases, and 8 bases had no gene match. The CDR3 is 15 residues long. The CDR3 region has the DNA TGCAGTGCTACCCCACTAGCGGGGGGCGATGAGACCCAGTACTTC. It yields the protein CSATPLAGGDETQYF.

Turning to this clonotype: Since no conserved phenylalanine or tryptophan closes the CDR3, a read error is the likely cause. The J gene is TRBJ2-5, the V gene TRBV6-5, with 9 nucleotides matching TRBD2. Looked up from germline, CDR1 is MNHEY and CDR2 is SVGAGI. The CDR3 spans 14 residues. V was pared by 4 bases and J by 5 bases, with 5 bases of the junction left unmatched. The CDR3 protein is CASSFSGGGETQYL. CDR3 in DNA: TGTGCCAGCAGTTTTAGCGGGGGCGGGGAGACCCAGTACTTA.

This clonotype appeared many times. This chain uses TRBV12-3 or TRBV12-4 with TRBJ2-2; no definite D call. V was trimmed by 4 bases and J by 1 base, leaving 4 bases between them. The CDR3 extends over 13 amino acids. The CDR3 here is CASSYQNTGELFF. DNA of the CDR3: TGTGCCAGCAGTTACCAGAACACCGGGGAGCTGTTTTTT.